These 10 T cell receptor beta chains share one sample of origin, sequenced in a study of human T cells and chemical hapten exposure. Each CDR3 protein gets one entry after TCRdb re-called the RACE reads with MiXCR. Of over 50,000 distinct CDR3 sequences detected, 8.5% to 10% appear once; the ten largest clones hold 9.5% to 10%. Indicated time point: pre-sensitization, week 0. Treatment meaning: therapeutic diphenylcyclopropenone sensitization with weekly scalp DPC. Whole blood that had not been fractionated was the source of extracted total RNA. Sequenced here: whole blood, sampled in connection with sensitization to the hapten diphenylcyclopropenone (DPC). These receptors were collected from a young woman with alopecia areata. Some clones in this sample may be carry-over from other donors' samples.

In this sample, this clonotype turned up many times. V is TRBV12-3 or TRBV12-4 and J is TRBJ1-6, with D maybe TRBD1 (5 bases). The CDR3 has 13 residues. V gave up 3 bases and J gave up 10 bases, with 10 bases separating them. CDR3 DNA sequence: TGTGCCAGCAGTTTGAGGGACCGGTCACCCCTCCACTTT. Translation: CASSLRDRSPLHF.

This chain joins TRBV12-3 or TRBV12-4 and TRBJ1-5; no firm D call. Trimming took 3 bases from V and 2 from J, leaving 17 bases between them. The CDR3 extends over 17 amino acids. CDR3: CASSFSPGSGGNQPQHF. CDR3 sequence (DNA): TGTGCCAGCAGTTTTTCACCGGGGTCGGGCGGCAATCAGCCCCAGCATTTT.

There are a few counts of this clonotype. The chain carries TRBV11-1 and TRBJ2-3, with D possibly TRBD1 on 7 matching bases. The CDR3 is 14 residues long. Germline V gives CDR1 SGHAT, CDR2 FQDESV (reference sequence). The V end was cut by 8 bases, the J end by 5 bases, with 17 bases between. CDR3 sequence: CASPEGAARDTQYF. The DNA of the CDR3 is TGTGCCAGCCCGGAGGGGGCCGCCAGAGATACGCAGTATTTT.

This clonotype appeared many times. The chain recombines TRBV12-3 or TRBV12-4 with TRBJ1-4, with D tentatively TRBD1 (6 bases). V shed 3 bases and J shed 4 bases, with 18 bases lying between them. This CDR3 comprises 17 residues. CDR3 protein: CASSFRQGYQGNEKLFF. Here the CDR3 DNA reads TGTGCCAGCAGTTTTCGGCAGGGGTATCAGGGTAATGAAAAACTGTTTTTT.

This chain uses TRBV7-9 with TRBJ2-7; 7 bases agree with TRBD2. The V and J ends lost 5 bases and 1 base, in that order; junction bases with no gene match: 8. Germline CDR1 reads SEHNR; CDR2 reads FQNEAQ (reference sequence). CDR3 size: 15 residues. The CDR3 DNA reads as TGTGCCAGCAGCCCCCCGTGGGGGGGATCCTACGAGCAGTACTTC. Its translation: CASSPPWGGSYEQYF.

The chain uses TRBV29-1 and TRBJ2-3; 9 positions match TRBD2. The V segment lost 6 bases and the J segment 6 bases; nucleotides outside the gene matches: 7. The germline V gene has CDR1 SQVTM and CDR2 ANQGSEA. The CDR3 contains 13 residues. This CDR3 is CSVLGGGVDTQYF. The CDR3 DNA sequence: TGCAGCGTCCTTGGCGGGGGGGTCGATACGCAGTATTTT.

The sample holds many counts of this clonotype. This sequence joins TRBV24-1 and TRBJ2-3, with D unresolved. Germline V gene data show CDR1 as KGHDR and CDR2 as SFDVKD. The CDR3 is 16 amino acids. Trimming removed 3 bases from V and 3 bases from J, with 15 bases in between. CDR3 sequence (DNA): TGTGCCACCAGTGATGGTGGTGGGGTCGGGACAGATACGCAGTATTTT. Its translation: CATSDGGGVGTDTQYF.

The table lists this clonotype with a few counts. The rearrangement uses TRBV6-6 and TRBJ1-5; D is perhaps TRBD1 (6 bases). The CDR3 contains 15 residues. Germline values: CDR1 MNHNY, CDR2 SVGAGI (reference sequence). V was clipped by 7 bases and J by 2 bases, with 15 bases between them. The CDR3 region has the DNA TGTGCCAGCATCGGGGGCGCGAGGGGCAATCAGCCCCAGCATTTT. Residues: CASIGGARGNQPQHF.

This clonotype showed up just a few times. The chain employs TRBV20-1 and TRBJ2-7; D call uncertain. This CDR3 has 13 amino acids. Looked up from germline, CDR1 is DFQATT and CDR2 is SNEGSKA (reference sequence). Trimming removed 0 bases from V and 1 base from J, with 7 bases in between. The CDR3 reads CSARESRSYEQYF. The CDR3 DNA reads TGCAGTGCTAGAGAGAGCAGATCCTACGAGCAGTACTTC.

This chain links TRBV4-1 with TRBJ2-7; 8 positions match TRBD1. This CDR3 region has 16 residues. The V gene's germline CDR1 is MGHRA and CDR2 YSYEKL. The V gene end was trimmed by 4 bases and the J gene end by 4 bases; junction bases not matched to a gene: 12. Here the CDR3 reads CASSPSGQGFVYEQYF. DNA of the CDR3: TGCGCCAGCAGCCCATCAGGACAGGGTTTCGTATACGAGCAGTACTTC.